This T cell receptor (beta chain) was documented in a study of cytomegalovirus exposure and HLA in healthy donors. The germline V gene has CDR1 KGHSH and CDR2 LQKENI. V was pared by 2 bases and J by 5 bases, with 7 bases of the junction left unmatched. The CDR3 is made up of 15 amino acids. Amplification used 60 Vbeta primers and 13 Jbeta primers. Produced via immunoSEQ multiplex PCR; TCRdb's table is partial and in-frame only. The sample gives approximately 220,000 clones, 65% to 75% of which show up once; under 2% is in the top ten. This clone was detected a few times. The clonotype originates from a woman in her twenties or thirties in good health and CMV-seronegative. Sequenced input: PBMCs. V and J are TRBV18 and TRBJ2-7; 9 bases align to TRBD2. CDR3 sequence: CASSPDLAGSDEQYF. CDR3 DNA sequence: TGTGCCAGCTCACCAGACCTAGCGGGGTCGGACGAGCAGTACTTC.